This TCR beta chain emerged from a study of blood T cell repertoires in COVID-19. About the research overall: Sites across the United States, Italy and Spain contributed samples from acute and convalescent COVID-19. Nucleic acid was either cDNA or gDNA, and it came from T cells, B-cell-depleted T cells, or PBMCs.

This CDR3 has 12 amino acids. The V and J ends lost 5 bases and 9 bases respectively, with 14 bases between them. Germline V lookup: CDR1 MNHEY, CDR2 SVGAGI. The method was immunoSEQ multiplex PCR; TCRdb's version includes in-frame clones alone and lacks a portion of them. The sample yields some 150,000 clones, more than 65% seen once. This TCR was recovered from a woman aged 50 to 60 with acute or convalescent COVID-19. Sequenced material: peripheral blood. This chain joins TRBV6-5 and TRBJ2-7; D is unresolved. CDR3 in amino acids: CASSPTFTTQYF. CDR3 DNA: TGTGCCAGCAGTCCGACTTTTACGACGCAGTACTTC.